These 24 T cell receptor beta chains came from one sample sequenced in a study of cytotoxic CD8 clonotypes in ibrutinib-treated CLL. Profiled with immunoSEQ multiplex PCR; TCRdb holds only in-frame clones, not every one. Altogether about 84,000 clones are present, roughly 86% being singletons, with the ten largest covering more than 5%. The specimen comprised PBMCs, sampled before ibrutinib treatment. Receptors were obtained from a human donor with chronic lymphocytic leukemia.

The chain is built from TRBV6-1 and TRBJ1-4, with D possibly being TRBD1 (5 bases). Trimming shortened V by 5 bases and J by 1 base, and 11 bases separated the two germline ends. The CDR3 runs 15 residues. Germline V gene data show CDR1 as MNHNS and CDR2 as SASEGT. The CDR3 protein is CASSFIDRTNEKLFF. The DNA of the CDR3 is TGTGCCAGCAGTTTCATAGACAGAACTAATGAAAAACTGTTTTTT.

This rearrangement joins TRBV12-5 to TRBJ1-4; D unclear. The V gene's germline CDR1 is LGHNT and CDR2 FRNRAP. The ends were cut back, 1 base at V and 0 bases at J, with 6 bases in the middle. This CDR3 is 15 amino acids long. CDR3 sequence: CASGLGATTNEKLFF. The DNA for the CDR3 is TGTGCTAGTGGTTTGGGGGCTACAACTAATGAAAAACTGTTTTTT. Complete variable domain (other parts from reference TRBV12-5 and TRBJ1-4): DARVTQTPRHKVTEMGQEVTMRCQPILGHNTVFWYRQTMMQGLELLAYFRNRAPLDDSGMPKDRFSAEMPDATLATLKIQPSEPRDSAVYFCASGLGATTNEKLFFGSGTQLSVL.

This clone came up a few times. Here the CDR3 reads CASSLLTDRSDTQYF. CDR3 sequence (DNA): TGTGCCAGCAGTTTATTGACCGACAGATCAGATACGCAGTATTTT. The genes are TRBV27 and TRBJ2-3, with a possible D match to TRBD1 (5 bases). V shed 1 base and J shed 4 bases, with 12 bases lying between them. CDR3 length: 15 residues. Germline CDR1 and CDR2: MNHEY and SMNVEV (reference sequence).

The chain links TRBV27 to TRBJ2-7; possible D gene TRBD1, 6 bases. Germline CDR1 MNHEY, CDR2 SMNVEV (reference sequence). V lost 3 bases and J 7 bases, leaving 10 bases between the germline ends. CDR3 length equals 12 residues. The CDR3 nucleotides are TGTGCCAGCAGTTTCACAGGGTTGGAGCAGTACTTC. Its protein product is CASSFTGLEQYF.

V usage is TRBV30 and J usage is TRBJ2-5; D is perhaps TRBD1 (6 bases). CDR1 is GTSNPN and CDR2 is SVGIG in the germline V gene (reference sequence). Between the trimmed V and J ends, which lost 3 bases and 2 bases, there was a span of 13 bases. The CDR3 runs to 14 residues. CDR3 coding DNA: TGTGCCTGGAGCCAAGTCAGGGGTCAAGAGACCCAGTACTTC. This codes for CAWSQVRGQETQYF.

This sequence joins TRBV5-6 and TRBJ2-7; D not certain. This CDR3 is built from 15 residues. In germline, CDR1 is SGHDT, CDR2 YYEEEE. Trimming pared 0 bases from V and 0 bases from J, leaving 10 bases between. The CDR3: CASSLVGGSSYEQYF. CDR3 sequence (DNA): TGTGCCAGCAGCTTGGTAGGCGGTAGCTCCTACGAGCAGTACTTC.

The CDR3 region is CASSLLSGTDTQYF. The CDR3 nucleotides read TGTGCCAGCAGCTTGCTTAGCGGCACAGATACGCAGTATTTT. The V and J genes are TRBV7-3 and TRBJ2-3, with D possibly matching TRBD2 (5 bases). From germline, CDR1 is SGHTA and CDR2 FQGTGA. Trimming cost V 3 bases and J 1 base, with 8 bases left between them. The CDR3 sequence is 14 residues long.

CDR3 nucleotides: TGTGCCAGCAGCTTGGATACGGGAAATCACGGCTACACCTTC. Translated: CASSLDTGNHGYTF. The V and J genes are TRBV5-4 and TRBJ1-2; D is unclear. CDR3 length: 14 residues. Trimming cost V 0 bases and J 8 bases, with 14 bases left between them. From germline, CDR1 is SGHNT and CDR2 YYREEE (reference sequence).

The V and J genes are TRBV28 and TRBJ2-3, with 9 nucleotides matching TRBD2. With V trimmed by 3 bases and J by 6 bases, 4 bases remained unmatched. Germline CDR1 MDHEN, CDR2 SYDVKM. This CDR3 contains 14 residues. The chain's CDR3 is CASSFAGGPDTQYF. The CDR3, as DNA: TGTGCCAGCAGTTTTGCGGGAGGGCCCGATACGCAGTATTTT.

The gene calls are TRBV7-2 and TRBJ2-1; TRBD1 aligns across 8 bases. The CDR3 sequence is 15 residues long. From germline, CDR1 is SGHTA and CDR2 FQGNSA. After removal of 3 bases from V and 3 bases from J, the junction contained 4 bases not matched to a gene. The CDR3 sequence is CASSFLTGVYNEQFF. CDR3 bases: TGTGCCAGCAGCTTCCTGACAGGGGTCTACAATGAGCAGTTCTTC.

The sample holds one count of this clone. The V gene is TRBV27, the J gene TRBJ2-7; D is possibly TRBD1 (5 bases). V gave up 6 bases and J gave up 2 bases, with 17 bases separating them. The CDR3 runs 15 residues. Germline-derived CDR1 and CDR2 are MNHEY and SMNVEV (reference sequence). The CDR3 nucleotides are TGTGCCAGCAGCCCTGGGGCAGGCCTTACCTACGAGCAGTACTTC. Translation: CASSPGAGLTYEQYF.

This chain joins TRBV4-3 and TRBJ2-2, with TRBD1 identical over 9 bases. Germline assignment: CDR1 LGHNA and CDR2 YSLEER. V dropped 4 bases and J dropped 4; count of bases not matched to a gene: 4. The CDR3 consists of 15 residues. For the CDR3, the DNA is TGCGCCAGCAGCCCGGGGACAGGGATCACCGGGGAGCTGTTTTTT. Amino acid sequence: CASSPGTGITGELFF.

This clone was seen a few times. The chain is built from TRBV29-1 and TRBJ2-7; 14 bases are shared with TRBD2. Per germline, CDR1 SQVTM and CDR2 ANQGSEA. This CDR3 region has 16 residues. The V and J ends lost 7 bases and 2 bases, in that order; junction bases with no gene match: 10. Written as DNA, the CDR3 is TGCAGCGCCTCCGGGACTAGCGGGAGTTCGCCCTACGAGCAGTACTTC. Its translation is CSASGTSGSSPYEQYF.

This chain joins TRBV25-1 and TRBJ2-1; tentative D call: TRBD2 (6 bases). The CDR3 is 13 amino acids. CDR1 MGHDK and CDR2 SYGVNS come from the germline V gene. Trimming stripped 1 base from V and 5 bases from J, with 6 bases between. In DNA form, the CDR3 reads TGTGCCAGCAGTGAATGGGGGGACAATGAGCAGTTCTTC. Amino acids: CASSEWGDNEQFF.

This clone has just a few counts. The gene calls are TRBV6-1 and TRBJ2-1, with 7 bases aligning to TRBD2. The CDR3 loop spans 16 amino acids. Germline V gene data show CDR1 as MNHNS and CDR2 as SASEGT. V gave up 1 base and J gave up 4 bases; unmatched junction bases: 7. CDR3 sequence (DNA): TGTGCCAGCAGTGAAGTCGGCGGGAGTGGGTACAATGAGCAGTTCTTC. Translating it yields CASSEVGGSGYNEQFF.

The chain uses TRBV4-1 and TRBJ2-1; 7 positions agree with TRBD2. The germline gives CDR1 MGHRA, CDR2 YSYEKL. The CDR3 consists of 16 residues. Losses at the gene ends were 0 bases for V and 7 bases for J; bases not matched to a gene: 9. CDR3 sequence reads: CASSQEAGTIINEQFF. The CDR3 DNA follows: TGCGCCAGCAGCCAAGAAGCCGGGACTATAATAAATGAGCAGTTCTTC.

The rearrangement links TRBV4-1 to TRBJ2-4; no firm D call. Trimming took 1 base from V and 8 from J, leaving 9 bases between them. The CDR3 consists of 13 residues. From germline, CDR1 is MGHRA and CDR2 YSYEKL. CDR3 region: CASSQVGSDIQYF. The DNA of the CDR3 is TGCGCCAGCAGCCAAGTTGGATCTGACATTCAGTACTTC.

The J gene is TRBJ2-7, the V gene TRBV19; 8 positions match TRBD1. The germline V gene encodes CDR1 LNHDA and CDR2 SQIVND (reference sequence). The CDR3 consists of 14 residues. With 3 bases clipped from V and 3 bases from J, the junction kept 4 bases outside the gene matches. For the CDR3, the DNA is TGTGCCAGTAGTATCGCAGGGGGCATCTACGAGCAGTACTTC. It is translated as CASSIAGGIYEQYF.

This CDR3 reads CASSQFLRGDAGNTIYF. Written as DNA, the CDR3 is TGCGCCAGCAGCCAATTTCTAAGGGGGGACGCTGGAAACACCATATATTTT. V usage is TRBV4-3 and J usage is TRBJ1-3; weak D call: TRBD1 (6 bases). Trimming shortened V by 2 bases and J by 2 bases, and 16 bases separated the two germline ends. This CDR3 contains 17 residues. CDR1 and CDR2 from the germline V gene are LGHNA and YSLEER.

This rearrangement joins TRBV6-6 to TRBJ2-3, with D tentatively TRBD2 (6 bases). The CDR3 is made up of 15 amino acids. With 5 bases removed from V and 1 base from J, the gap between germline ends came to 13 bases. Germline CDR1 and CDR2: MNHNY and SVGAGI (reference sequence). CDR3 in amino acids: CASSGLGGRTDTQYF. CDR3 nucleotides: TGTGCCAGCAGTGGACTGGGAGGCCGCACAGATACGCAGTATTTT.

The chain is built from TRBV6-5 and TRBJ2-2; D possibly corresponds to TRBD2 (6 bases). This CDR3 is 15 amino acids long. Germline V CDR1 and CDR2: MNHEY, SVGAGI. Between the trimmed V and J ends, which lost 6 bases and 0 bases, there was a span of 11 bases. The DNA for the CDR3 is TGTGCCAGCAGGCTGGGGGGTTCGAACACCGGGGAGCTGTTTTTT. It encodes CASRLGGSNTGELFF.

The V and J genes are TRBV4-1 and TRBJ1-2; 7 nucleotides line up with TRBD1. CDR3 length: 15 residues. V lost 4 bases and J lost 6; bases outside the gene matches: 11. Germline V gene sequence: CDR1 MGHRA, CDR2 YSYEKL. Written as DNA, the CDR3 is TGCGCCAGCAGCCGACTAACAGGGGCTGGCGATGGCTACACCTTC. Translation gives CASSRLTGAGDGYTF.

The chain recombines TRBV10-3 with TRBJ2-7; TRBD2 matches at 10 bases. The CDR3 runs 13 residues. The V gene end was trimmed by 6 bases and the J gene end by 4 bases; junction bases not matched to a gene: 3. Germline CDR1 is ENHRY and CDR2 is SYGVKD. CDR3 loop: CAISLAGDYEQYF. The CDR3, as DNA: TGTGCCATCAGCCTAGCGGGAGATTACGAGCAGTACTTC.

CDR3 sequence reads: CASSLGALGQQETQYF. As DNA, the CDR3 is TGTGCCAGCAGCTTAGGGGCCCTAGGACAGCAAGAGACCCAGTACTTC. The rearrangement joins TRBV7-7 to TRBJ2-5, with D tentatively TRBD1 (6 bases). Germline V lookup: CDR1 SSHAT, CDR2 FNYEAQ (reference sequence). This CDR3 has 16 residues. Trimming shortened V by 1 base and J by 2 bases, and 14 bases separated the two germline ends. The full variable domain, completed using reference TRBV7-7 and TRBJ2-5, is GAGVSQSPRYKVTKRGQDVTLRCDPISSHATLYWYQQALGQGPEFLTYFNYEAQPDKSGLPSDRFSAERPEGSISTLTIQRTEQRDSAMYRCASSLGALGQQETQYFGPGTRLLVL.